These 28 T cell receptor beta chains were sequenced from one sample in a study of blood T cell repertoires in COVID-19. Sequenced by immunoSEQ multiplex PCR; TCRdb stores in-frame clones only, minus some. Counted here are 180,000 or so clones, around four fifths occurring once; the ten biggest clones make up 6.9%. Sequencing input: peripheral blood. These receptors were obtained from a human donor with acute or convalescent COVID-19. The donor label of this sample is uncertain.

This clone has more than one count but fewer than ten. The chain links TRBV6-5 to TRBJ2-7, with a tentative D call TRBD1 (6 bases). V was cut by 4 bases and J by 5 bases, with 15 bases left in between. This CDR3 comprises 14 residues. Germline V gene sequence: CDR1 MNHEY, CDR2 SVGAGI. As DNA, the CDR3 is TGTGCCAGCAGTTTCTCCATACAGGGAAACGAGCAGTACTTC. It translates to CASSFSIQGNEQYF.

V gene TRBV6-2 or TRBV6-3 combines with J gene TRBJ2-1; D not certain. This CDR3 region has 14 residues. Germline loops: CDR1 MNHEY, CDR2 SVGEGT. The ends were cut back, 5 bases at V and 5 bases at J, with 13 bases in the middle. DNA for the CDR3: TGTGCCAGCAGTAAGTATATCGCGGACAATGAGCAGTTCTTC. Translation: CASSKYIADNEQFF.

This chain links TRBV29-1 with TRBJ2-7, with 9 bases fitting TRBD1. V shed 5 bases, J shed 2 bases, and the junction held 1 base outside the gene matches. The germline V gene has CDR1 SQVTM and CDR2 ANQGSEA. CDR3 length: 12 residues. CDR3 in DNA: TGCAGCGTTAGGACAGGGGCCTACGAGCAGTACTTC. Residues: CSVRTGAYEQYF.

The chain couples TRBV18 to TRBJ1-3, with TRBD1 as a possible D gene (6 bases). There are 15 residues in the CDR3. V was cut by 3 bases and J by 0 bases, with 9 bases left in between. CDR1 is KGHSH, CDR2 LQKENI, per germline. CDR3 sequence: CASSPSGDSGNTIYF. CDR3 sequence (DNA): TGTGCCAGCTCACCGTCAGGGGACTCTGGAAACACCATATATTTT.

This chain joins TRBV5-1 and TRBJ2-3; possibly TRBD1 for D (6 bases). In germline, CDR1 is SGHRS, CDR2 YFSETQ. The CDR3 totals 15 residues. V lost 5 bases and J 4 bases, leaving 17 bases between the germline ends. Here the CDR3 reads CASSLGQRQADTQYF. CDR3 DNA: TGCGCCAGCAGTTTAGGACAGAGACAAGCAGATACGCAGTATTTT.

J is TRBJ2-2 and V is TRBV19, with TRBD1 matching over 8 bases. The J segment lost 3 bases and the V segment lost 5 bases, leaving 5 bases of the junction unmatched. Germline V gene lookup returns CDR1 LNHDA and CDR2 SQIVND (reference sequence). CDR3 length: 15 residues. In nucleotides, the CDR3 is TGTGCCAGTAGTGTCACAGGGGGTTACACCGGGGAGCTGTTTTTT. It encodes CASSVTGGYTGELFF.

The chain couples TRBV6-9 to TRBJ1-1; D ambiguous. Trimming left V 4 bases short and J 3 bases short, with 12 bases between. The germline CDR1 and CDR2 sequences are MNHGY and SVAAGI. The CDR3 has 14 residues. The CDR3 spells CASSFPAADTEAFF. The CDR3 DNA reads as TGTGCCAGCAGTTTCCCAGCGGCGGACACTGAAGCTTTCTTT.

The V call is TRBV7-2, the J call TRBJ1-1; a possible D gene is TRBD1 (6 bases). Germline V gene data show CDR1 as SGHTA and CDR2 as FQGNSA. The length of the CDR3 is 15 residues. Trimming removed 1 base from V and 1 base from J, with 10 bases in between. CDR3 loop: CASSLETGRNTEAFF. In DNA, the CDR3 is TGTGCCAGCAGCTTAGAGACAGGTAGGAACACTGAAGCTTTCTTT. The full variable domain, completed using reference TRBV7-2 and TRBJ1-1, is GAGVSQSPSNKVTEKGKDVELRCDPISGHTALYWYRQSLGQGLEFLIYFQGNSAPDKSGLPSDRFSAERTGGSVSTLTIQRTQQEDSAVYLCASSLETGRNTEAFFGQGTRLTVV.

J is TRBJ2-7 and V is TRBV2; weak D call: TRBD1 (5 bases). CDR3 length: 15 amino acids. The germline V gene has CDR1 SNHLY and CDR2 FYNNEI. V was trimmed by 5 bases and J by 2 bases, leaving 16 bases between them. The CDR3 loop reads CASSWSDRVTYEQYF. The CDR3 nucleotides read TGTGCCAGCAGTTGGAGCGACAGAGTGACCTACGAGCAGTACTTC.

This chain links TRBV7-3 with TRBJ2-5; 7 bases are a match to TRBD2. CDR1 and CDR2 from the germline V gene are SGHTA and FQGTGA. The CDR3 consists of 14 residues. V gave up 2 bases and J gave up 5 bases; unmatched junction bases: 5. The CDR3 region has the DNA TGTGCCAGCAGCTTAGGCGGGAGTGGGGAGACCCAGTACTTC. It translates to CASSLGGSGETQYF.

The chain recombines TRBV6-5 with TRBJ2-4; D call uncertain. The germline CDR1 and CDR2 sequences are MNHEY and SVGAGI. Trimming removed 5 bases from V and 9 bases from J, with 11 bases in between. The CDR3 spans 12 residues. The CDR3 spells CASSNPGPIQYF. In nucleotides, the CDR3 is TGTGCCAGCAGTAACCCAGGCCCCATTCAGTACTTC.

The chain employs TRBV3-1 (or the pseudogene TRBV3-2) and TRBJ2-7; TRBD2 agrees at 7 bases. The germline gives CDR1 LGHDT, CDR2 YNNKEL (reference sequence). Trimming at V came to 5 bases and at J to 2 bases, leaving 6 bases not matched to a gene. This CDR3 is 14 amino acids long. CDR3 amino acids: CASSSLGGTYEQYF. CDR3 DNA: TGTGCCAGCAGCTCCCTGGGAGGGACCTACGAGCAGTACTTC.

The rearrangement joins TRBV6-5 to TRBJ2-1; TRBD1 might be the D (6 bases). CDR3 length: 14 amino acids. Between the trimmed V and J ends, which lost 8 bases and 2 bases, there was a span of 13 bases. Germline-derived CDR1 and CDR2 are MNHEY and SVGAGI. In DNA form, the CDR3 reads TGTGCCAGCGGGCAGGGGCTCACCTACAATGAGCAGTTCTTC. It codes for CASGQGLTYNEQFF.

The V call is TRBV7-2, the J call TRBJ2-7; TRBD2 aligns across 9 bases. This CDR3 is 15 amino acids long. The ends lost 6 bases at V and 1 base at J; junction bases unmatched: 7. From germline, CDR1 is SGHTA and CDR2 FQGNSA. The CDR3, as DNA: TGTGCCAGCAGAAGTAGCGGGAGTGGGTCCTACGAGCAGTACTTC. As protein: CASRSSGSGSYEQYF.

The chain links TRBV9 to TRBJ2-3; 8 bases are shared with TRBD2. The CDR3 totals 14 residues. The J segment lost 4 bases and the V segment lost 1 base, leaving 2 bases of the junction unmatched. Germline V gene sequence: CDR1 SGDLS, CDR2 YYNGEE. The CDR3 reads CASSVKAGADTQYF. CDR3 DNA: TGTGCCAGCAGCGTAAAAGCGGGGGCAGATACGCAGTATTTT.

Notes on this clone: Other DNA sequences from this sample encode an identical CDR3 as well. The chain combines TRBV12-3 or TRBV12-4 with TRBJ2-7; TRBD2 matches at 8 bases. The CDR3 extends over 13 amino acids. Trimming cost V 6 bases and J 5 bases; bases outside gene matches: 6. The CDR3 protein is CASSLPGGDEQYF. CDR3 DNA: TGTGCCAGCAGCTTGCCGGGAGGGGACGAGCAGTACTTC.

The V call is TRBV6-5, the J call TRBJ1-1, with a tentative D call TRBD1 (5 bases). The CDR3 totals 15 residues. Trimming stripped 4 bases from V and 3 bases from J, with 15 bases between. From germline, CDR1 is MNHEY and CDR2 SVGAGI. The CDR3 sequence: CASSSRRGGDTEAFF. CDR3 nucleotide sequence: TGTGCCAGCAGTTCCCGGCGGGGGGGGGACACTGAAGCTTTCTTT.

This rearrangement joins TRBV5-1 to TRBJ1-3, with 7 bases fitting TRBD1. The V gene's germline CDR1 is SGHRS and CDR2 YFSETQ. Trimming at V came to 1 base and at J to 2 bases, leaving 0 bases not matched to a gene. There are 14 residues in the CDR3. CDR3 residues: CASSLTGAGNTIYF. In DNA, the CDR3 is TGCGCCAGCAGCTTGACAGGGGCTGGAAACACCATATATTTT.

This clone was seen just once. The rearrangement uses TRBV28 and TRBJ2-3; no clear D gene. Trimming left V 1 base short and J 0 bases short, with 8 bases between. Germline V gene sequence: CDR1 MDHEN, CDR2 SYDVKM. This CDR3 has 15 residues. CDR3 protein: CASSLSDFSTDTQYF. The CDR3 bases are TGTGCCAGCAGTTTATCCGACTTTAGCACAGATACGCAGTATTTT.

The chain links TRBV11-2 to TRBJ1-1; D is unresolved. The germline V gene encodes CDR1 SGHAT and CDR2 FQNNGV. The CDR3 has 13 amino acids. V lost 4 bases, J lost 7 bases, and 13 bases lay in between. CDR3 sequence reads: CASSSQLAGEAFF. CDR3 DNA sequence: TGTGCCAGCAGCTCCCAGCTCGCGGGTGAAGCTTTCTTT.

The chain employs TRBV18 and TRBJ2-7; D remains unclear. Germline-derived CDR1 and CDR2 are KGHSH and LQKENI. Trimming removed 2 bases from V and 3 bases from J, with 5 bases in between. The CDR3 consists of 12 residues. In DNA form, the CDR3 reads TGTGCCAGCTCACCAAGGAGCTACGAGCAGTACTTC. Amino acid sequence: CASSPRSYEQYF.

The rearrangement links TRBV11-3 to TRBJ2-1, with 12 bases identical to TRBD2. The CDR3 length is 16 residues. Germline loops: CDR1 SGHNT, CDR2 YENEEA. Trimming cost V 4 bases and J 7 bases; bases outside gene matches: 8. The DNA for the CDR3 is TGTGCCAGCAGCTCTCCTAGCGGGAGGGCCGTAAATGAGCAGTTCTTC. It specifies CASSSPSGRAVNEQFF.

V usage is TRBV19 and J usage is TRBJ1-5; 7 bases are a match to TRBD1. Germline V gene data show CDR1 as LNHDA and CDR2 as SQIVND (reference sequence). After removal of 6 bases from V and 1 base from J, the junction contained 0 bases not matched to a gene. The CDR3 totals 13 residues. The CDR3 spells CASRQGSNQPQHF. CDR3 coding DNA: TGTGCCAGTAGACAGGGGAGCAATCAGCCCCAGCATTTT.

The J gene is TRBJ2-2, the V gene TRBV10-3; TRBD2 matches 7 bases. The CDR3 loop spans 13 amino acids. V dropped 9 bases and J dropped 7; count of bases not matched to a gene: 8. Germline CDR1 and CDR2: ENHRY and SYGVKD. The CDR3 region is CAITGTTNGELFF. The DNA of the CDR3 is TGTGCCATTACCGGGACTACCAACGGGGAGCTGTTTTTT.

The chain employs TRBV7-9 and TRBJ2-5, with no clear D. CDR3 length: 11 residues. V shed 6 bases and J shed 6 bases, with 8 bases lying between them. Germline values: CDR1 SEHNR, CDR2 FQNEAQ (reference sequence). CDR3 loop: CASSTSQTQYF. The CDR3 DNA sequence: TGTGCCAGCAGTACTTCTCAGACCCAGTACTTC.

The chain joins TRBV18 to TRBJ1-4; 8 bases are shared with TRBD1. This CDR3 is built from 13 residues. In germline, CDR1 is KGHSH, CDR2 LQKENI. V shed 4 bases, J shed 8 bases, and the junction held 3 bases outside the gene matches. CDR3 residues: CASSRGTGEKLFF. The CDR3 DNA is TGTGCCAGCTCACGAGGGACAGGCGAAAAACTGTTTTTT.

This rearrangement joins TRBV15 to TRBJ1-6; 7 bases agree with TRBD1. Germline CDR1 and CDR2: LNHNV and YYDKDF (reference sequence). CDR3 size: 14 residues. V trimming: 3 bases; J trimming: 6 bases; junction bases outside the gene matches: 2. The CDR3 protein is CATSRGTANSPLHF. The CDR3 DNA is TGTGCCACCAGCAGGGGGACAGCTAATTCACCCCTCCACTTT.

This chain joins TRBV9 and TRBJ2-3, with a weak D call TRBD2 (6 bases). V lost 0 bases and J lost 7, with 15 bases in between. Germline CDR1 and CDR2: SGDLS and YYNGEE. There are 15 residues in the CDR3. CDR3 sequence: CASSVDPSGGHTQYF. CDR3 nucleotide sequence: TGTGCCAGCAGCGTAGATCCCTCCGGGGGACATACGCAGTATTTT.